The clone carrying this T cell receptor beta chain was observed a handful of times. Its antigen is unidentified. Trimming removed 1 base at V and 4 bases at J, with 8 bases between. Germline CDR1 SGHRS, CDR2 YFSETQ. The CDR3 sequence is 13 residues long. This sample is part of a study of cytotoxic CD8 clonotypes in ibrutinib-treated CLL. Study in general: Among patients, about 24 responded partially and 2 completely; 14 then stayed remitted and some twelve progressed after median roughly 68 months. Patients gave response samples after a median approximately 11 months of treatment, range 6 to 36.

Some clones are missing from TCRdb's copy, which holds only in-frame ones; the method was immunoSEQ multiplex PCR. Of about 300,000 clones listed, less than 85% were seen once; the top ten hold about 5.8%. Broader study findings: Clonality grew at ibrutinib response; at progression, it decreased back toward baseline.

The authors obtained about 1.9 micrograms of genomic DNA from cryopreserved PBMCs for TCR beta libraries. The genes are TRBV5-1 and TRBJ1-2, with unresolved D. The sequence derives from a human donor with chronic lymphocytic leukemia. The material was PBMCs, obtained at disease progression, from a patient treated with ibrutinib. CDR3 in amino acids: CASSLSGSYGYTF. Here the CDR3 DNA reads TGCGCCAGCAGCTTGTCCGGGAGCTATGGCTACACCTTC.